This TCR beta chain was sequenced during a study of T cell responses to AZD1222 COVID-19 vaccine (dated by TCRdb to the early 2020s). A note on the overall study: AZD1222 recipients whose second dose came at about 4 weeks and those whose second dose came at about 12 weeks were combined into one group, since spike-specific TCR depth and breadth did not differ between the two schedules. Trial participants were enrolled by age into subgroups of 18-55, 56-69 and 70-plus years, and about 150, 27 and 61 TCR-sequenced participants, respectively, were included in these subgroups. TCR sequencing was performed for about 250 trial participants, of whom approximately 200 were given two doses of AZD1222 and around 25 were given two doses of MenACWY control vaccine. General study outcomes and caveats: Conclusions about previously exposed vaccinees are limited because only 6 or 7 AZD1222 recipients were SARS-CoV-2 seropositive at baseline. In the small 56-69-year group, the increase in depth fell short of significance, most likely because of low power. Vaccine-associated CD4 TCRs spanned the whole spike protein, with dominant responses in regions 160-218 and 743-854. Spike-specific TCR breadth and depth rose significantly after two AZD1222 doses compared with day 0 and with MenACWY recipients. Participants were mostly white British, with more females than males. The authors suggested clonal diversity may have been underestimated. Because no day 14 peak-response samples were available, the repertoires could be characterized only after the peak T cell response. Nearly half of unique spike-specific TCRs reportedly recognized epitopes outside regions mutated in the B.1.351 and B.1.1.7 variants.

From cysteine to phenylalanine, the CDR3 is 13 amino acids long. The entry retains the CDR3 DNA only, 39 bases that are in frame from base 1. V is shortened by 4 bases, J by 5 bases, and the region joining them spans 9 bases. CDR1 and CDR2 (ENHRY, SYGVKD) derive from the germline V gene. The time point label for this specimen denotes: baseline before first vaccination. Vaccinee samples were obtained from the UK trials COV001 and COV002, which included a single-blind randomized controlled phase 2/3 trial of AZD1222 (ChAdOx1 nCoV-19) in healthy adults. For TCRbeta chain sequencing, PBMC samples were collected from trial participants at day 0 and at day 28 after the second dose. Worth noting for this clone: Its antigen is not yet known. One base away there is no much larger clone; base qualities are not given.

The CDR3 regions of human TCRbeta chains were subjected to immunosequencing. On the authors' methods: Repertoire TCRs were matched against a reference library of SARS-CoV-2-specific TCRs generated with the MIRA antigen-specificity platform. Breadth meant the fraction of unique TCRs that were SARS-CoV-2-associated, whereas depth meant the fraction of total T cells that were SARS-CoV-2-associated. Using the MIRA data, each spike-specific TCR was mapped to the spike region that the TCR reacts to and placed in a CD4 or CD8 class. Log10-transformed breadth and depth values were compared by one-way ANOVA with Sidak's multiple comparisons tests. This immuneACCESS table, as held by TCRdb, lists in-frame sequences with V and J called but not all clones. Of the missing ones, under half trace to an unresolved V gene in checked studies; the others have no known cause. That table gives V, J and clone size, and the DNA gave D and trimming. The sample contains roughly 100,000 clones, more than 70% of them found a single time. Of the sample, about an eighth is held by the ten largest clones.

The receptor chain draws on TRBV10-3 and TRBJ1-5; 6 matching bases give a weak D call of TRBD1. The clonotype comes from an adult in good health. Material: peripheral blood, obtained on day 0 of AZD1222 vaccination. The bases are TGTGCCATCAGTGGGGGGGCGGATCAGCCCCAGCATTTT. The resulting protein is CAISGGADQPQHF.